This T cell receptor beta chain was recorded in a study of identical twins. The V segment lost 6 bases and the J segment 0 bases; nucleotides outside the gene matches: 10. Looked up from germline, CDR1 is SQVTM and CDR2 is ANQGSEA. This CDR3 has 15 residues. One entry per CDR3 protein, called by TCRdb with MiXCR from the 5' RACE reads. The sample shows 600,000 to 850,000 distinct CDR3 sequences, around a sixth of them seen only once. This clonotype was counted a few times. This sample also appeared in a second study, on T cells expressing NK-cell markers. From that paper: In several experiments, an anti-gamma-delta TCR antibody restricted sorting to alpha-beta TCR T cells.

This TCR derives from a woman aged 18-35 years in good health. The rearrangement links TRBV29-1 to TRBJ1-2; TRBD1 matches 7 bases. The sample was PBMCs. In DNA, the CDR3 is TGCAGCGTAACAAGGACAGGCCAACCTAACTATGGCTACACCTTC. The encoded protein is CSVTRTGQPNYGYTF.